What follows are 14 T cell receptor beta chains derived from one specimen sequenced in a study of shared clonotypes between healthy human individuals. Sequencing was performed with immunoSEQ multiplex PCR; in TCRdb, only in-frame clones are kept and a portion is missing. Of about half a million clones detected, roughly 80% appear once; the ten largest clones hold roughly 13%. The sample taken for sequencing was PBMCs. Every receptor here comes from a woman between 35 and 50 years old in good health. Some clones in this sample may be carry-over from other donors' samples.

Regarding this clone: Different DNA sequences within this sample yield the same CDR3. The rearrangement uses TRBV7-7 and TRBJ2-2, with 12 bases identical to TRBD2. The trim removed 5 bases at V and 3 bases at J, leaving 1 base unmatched. The CDR3 runs to 15 residues. Per germline, CDR1 SSHAT and CDR2 FNYEAQ (reference sequence). The CDR3 sequence: CASSRLAGDTGELFF. DNA for the CDR3: TGTGCCAGCAGCCGACTAGCGGGGGACACCGGGGAGCTGTTTTTT.

This rearrangement joins TRBV2 to TRBJ1-2; D uncertain. The CDR3 length is 13 residues. The V end was cut by 6 bases, the J end by 2 bases, with 10 bases between. Germline-derived CDR1 and CDR2 are SNHLY and FYNNEI. CDR3 coding DNA: TGTGCCAGCAGGCTCACAGTAAACTATGGCTACACCTTC. Encoded protein: CASRLTVNYGYTF.

The chain recombines TRBV14 with TRBJ1-4, with a weak D call TRBD1 (6 bases). Germline CDR1 reads SGHDN; CDR2 reads FVKESK. The V end lost 0 bases, the J end lost 6 bases, and 14 bases lay between the germline ends. The CDR3 extends over 16 amino acids. CDR3: CASSQDRGGVYEKLFF. DNA for the CDR3: TGTGCCAGCAGCCAAGATCGCGGGGGCGTTTATGAAAAACTGTTTTTT. The entire variable domain, with the rest obtained from reference TRBV14 and TRBJ1-4, is as follows: EAGVTQFPSHSVIEKGQTVTLRCDPISGHDNLYWYRRVMGKEIKFLLHFVKESKQDESGMPNNRFLAERTGGTYSTLKVQPAELEDSGVYFCASSQDRGGVYEKLFFGSGTQLSVL.

The chain has TRBV5-1 and TRBJ2-7; unclear D gene. The germline V gene has CDR1 SGHRS and CDR2 YFSETQ. Trimming took 0 bases from V and 5 from J, leaving 12 bases between them. The CDR3 totals 14 residues. The CDR3 nucleotides are TGCGCCAGCAGCTTGGAAGTAGGGAAGAACGAGCAGTACTTC. Translating it yields CASSLEVGKNEQYF.

This sequence joins TRBV6-6 and TRBJ1-2; no definite D call. Trimming shortened V by 5 bases and J by 4 bases, and 14 bases separated the two germline ends. Germline lookup yields CDR1 MNHNY and CDR2 SVGAGI (reference sequence). The CDR3 is 14 residues long. The CDR3 protein is CASSKTTGAYGYTF. CDR3 DNA: TGTGCCAGCAGTAAAACGACGGGAGCCTATGGCTACACCTTC.

The chain has TRBV11-2 and TRBJ2-7; tentatively, D is TRBD1 or TRBD2 (5 bases each). With 2 bases removed from V and 6 bases from J, the gap between germline ends came to 14 bases. The germline CDR1 and CDR2 sequences are SGHAT and FQNNGV. The CDR3 spans 14 residues. CDR3 nucleotide sequence: TGTGCCAGCAGCTTATCAGGGAGAGGGCTCGAGCAGTACTTC. Its protein is CASSLSGRGLEQYF.

The V gene is TRBV30, the J gene TRBJ1-1; 7 bases are shared with TRBD1. Trimming took 2 bases from V and 7 from J; bases not matched to a gene: 10. The CDR3 has 14 residues. Germline CDR1 is GTSNPN and CDR2 is SVGIG (reference sequence). The CDR3: CAWSSGQAFSEAFF. DNA of the CDR3: TGTGCCTGGAGTTCCGGACAGGCATTTAGTGAAGCTTTCTTT.

This rearrangement joins TRBV7-2 to TRBJ2-6; unclear D gene. V was trimmed by 0 bases and J by 1 base, leaving 7 bases between them. CDR3 length equals 16 residues. Germline CDR1 SGHTA, CDR2 FQGNSA. In DNA form, the CDR3 reads TGTGCCAGCAGCTTAGCCCCAACATCTGGGGCCAACGTCCTGACTTTC. Its translation is CASSLAPTSGANVLTF. Combining the CDR3 with reference TRBV7-2 and TRBJ2-6 gives the whole variable domain GAGVSQSPSNKVTEKGKDVELRCDPISGHTALYWYRQSLGQGLEFLIYFQGNSAPDKSGLPSDRFSAERTGGSVSTLTIQRTQQEDSAVYLCASSLAPTSGANVLTFGAGSRLTVL.

Of note for this clone: Given a far larger clone just one base away, this is likely a sequencing read error. Other DNA sequences from this sample encode an identical CDR3 as well. J is TRBJ2-7 and V is TRBV6-5, with 9 bases identical to TRBD1. V gave up 2 bases and J gave up 4 bases; unmatched junction bases: 6. The length of the CDR3 is 15 residues. CDR1 is MNHEY, CDR2 SVGAGI, per germline. Written as DNA, the CDR3 is TGTGCCAGCAGTTACGGGACAGGGAACCTATACGAGCAGTACTTC. It translates to CASSYGTGNLYEQYF.

The chain combines TRBV6-1 with TRBJ1-2, with D possibly TRBD1 on 5 matching bases. CDR3 size: 13 residues. The germline gives CDR1 MNHNS, CDR2 SASEGT. Deletions cut 6 bases from V and 8 bases from J, with 16 bases between. DNA for the CDR3: TGTGCCAGCAGGACGGGGGACCACTCGGGCTACACCTTC. Translated: CASRTGDHSGYTF.

Comment on this clone: Additional DNA sequences in this sample encode the identical CDR3. This sequence joins TRBV7-9 and TRBJ2-5; D is perhaps TRBD1 (6 bases). CDR1 SEHNR and CDR2 FQNEAQ come from the germline V gene (reference sequence). V was pared by 1 base and J by 5 bases, with 14 bases between. This CDR3 is 15 amino acids long. CDR3 nucleotide sequence: TGTGCCAGCAGCTTAGTGACTGGGGGCTGGGAGACCCAGTACTTC. Translated: CASSLVTGGWETQYF.

CDR3 bases: TGTGCCAGCAGTTACCCCTCCTACAATGAGCAGTTCTTC. This sequence encodes CASSYPSYNEQFF. The chain couples TRBV28 to TRBJ2-1; D is ambiguous. The CDR3 sequence is 13 residues long. Germline V CDR1 and CDR2: MDHEN, SYDVKM. V was cut by 4 bases and J by 0 bases, with 4 bases left in between.

The chain uses TRBV5-1 and TRBJ1-1; 9 bases fit TRBD1. V shed 0 bases, J shed 11 bases, and the junction held 5 bases outside the gene matches. Germline CDR1 SGHRS, CDR2 YFSETQ. The CDR3 is made up of 13 amino acids. The CDR3 spells CASSLDTGGLAFF. The CDR3 DNA reads TGCGCCAGCAGCTTGGATACAGGGGGCTTGGCTTTCTTT.

Here the CDR3 DNA reads TGTGCCAGCAGTGGGGACAGCTCCTACGAGCAGTACTTC. It translates to CASSGDSSYEQYF. The rearrangement joins TRBV2 to TRBJ2-7; TRBD1 agrees at 7 bases. Per germline, CDR1 SNHLY and CDR2 FYNNEI. This CDR3 contains 13 residues. V lost 4 bases to trimming and J lost 0 bases; unmatched junction nucleotides: 0.